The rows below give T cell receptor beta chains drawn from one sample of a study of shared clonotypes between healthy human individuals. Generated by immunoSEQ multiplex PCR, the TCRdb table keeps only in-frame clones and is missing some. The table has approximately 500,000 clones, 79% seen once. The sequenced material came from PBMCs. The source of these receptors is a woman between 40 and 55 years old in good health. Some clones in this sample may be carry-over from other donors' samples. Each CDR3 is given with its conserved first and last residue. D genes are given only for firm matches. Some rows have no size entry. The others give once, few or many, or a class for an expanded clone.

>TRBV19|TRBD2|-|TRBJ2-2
CASVLRGGRPGELFF
TGTGCCAGCGTCTTGCGGGGAGGGAGGCCCGGGGAGCTGTTTTTT
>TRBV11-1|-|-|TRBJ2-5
CASSSSFGVQETQYF
TGTGCCAGCAGCTCTTCTTTCGGGGTACAAGAGACCCAGTACTTC
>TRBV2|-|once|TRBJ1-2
CASSVGRDYGYTF
TGTGCCAGCAGTGTCGGCAGGGACTATGGCTACACCTTC
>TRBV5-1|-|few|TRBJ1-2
CASSLAARGGYTF
TGCGCCAGCAGCTTGGCCGCCAGGGGCGGCTACACCTTC
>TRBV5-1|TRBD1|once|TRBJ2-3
CASSLVGDRSTDTQYF
TGCGCCAGCAGCTTGGTGGGGGACAGGAGCACAGATACGCAGTATTTT
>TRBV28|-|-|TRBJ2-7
CASRGVEQYF
TGTGCCAGCAGAGGGGTCGAGCAGTACTTC
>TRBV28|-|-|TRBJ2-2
CATGGEANTGELFF
TGTGCCACCGGCGGGGAGGCGAACACCGGGGAGCTGTTTTTT
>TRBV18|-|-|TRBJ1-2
CASSPPFRGAGNYGYTF
TGTGCCAGCTCACCACCGTTCCGCGGGGCTGGGAACTATGGCTACACCTTC
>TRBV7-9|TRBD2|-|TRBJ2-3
CASSRGVAGIDTQYF
TGTGCCAGCAGCCGAGGGGTAGCGGGAATCGATACGCAGTATTTT
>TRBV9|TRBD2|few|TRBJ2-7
CASSVAGGAPGEQYF
TGTGCCAGCAGCGTTGCGGGAGGGGCCCCCGGCGAGCAGTACTTC
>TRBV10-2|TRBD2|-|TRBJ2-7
CASRDLAGVSYEQYF
TGCGCCAGCAGAGACCTAGCGGGAGTTTCCTACGAGCAGTACTTC
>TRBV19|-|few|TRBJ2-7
CASSNRDTYEQYF
TGTGCCAGTAGCAACCGGGACACCTACGAGCAGTACTTC
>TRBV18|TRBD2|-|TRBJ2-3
CASSPPGLAGGPLYF
TGTGCCAGCTCACCACCGGGACTAGCGGGAGGACCGCTGTATTTT
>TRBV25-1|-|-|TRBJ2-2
CASSEWGNGELFF
TGTGCCAGCAGTGAATGGGGAAACGGGGAGCTGTTTTTT
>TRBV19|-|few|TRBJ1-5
CASRPIGPSNQPQHF
TGTGCCAGTAGACCCATAGGGCCAAGCAATCAGCCCCAGCATTTT
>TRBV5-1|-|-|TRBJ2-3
CASSFFPLKGGDTQYF
TGCGCCAGCAGCTTCTTTCCCCTCAAAGGGGGAGATACGCAGTATTTT
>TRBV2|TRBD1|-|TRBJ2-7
CASSPGGPYEQYF
TGTGCCAGCAGCCCAGGGGGCCCCTACGAGCAGTACTTC
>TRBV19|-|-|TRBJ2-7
CASSIRSDSYEQYF
TGTGCCAGTAGTATTAGGTCAGATTCCTACGAGCAGTACTTC
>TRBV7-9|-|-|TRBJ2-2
CASSLGLAGELFF
TGTGCCAGCAGCTTAGGGCTAGCCGGGGAGCTGTTTTTT
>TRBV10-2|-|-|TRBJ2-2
CASHPVLAGELFF
TGCGCCAGCCACCCTGTTCTCGCCGGGGAGCTGTTTTTT
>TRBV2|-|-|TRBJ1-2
CASSESAVNYGYTF
TGTGCCAGCAGTGAATCAGCAGTCAACTATGGCTACACCTTC
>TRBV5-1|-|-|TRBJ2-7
CASSRRDGAYEQYF
TGCGCCAGCAGCCGCCGGGACGGCGCCTACGAGCAGTACTTC
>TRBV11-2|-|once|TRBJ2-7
CASSLGPSRGNEQYF
TGTGCCAGCAGCTTAGGCCCCTCCCGGGGAAACGAGCAGTACTTC
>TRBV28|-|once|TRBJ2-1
CASSLLLNEQFF
TGTGCCAGCAGTTTATTACTCAATGAGCAGTTCTTC
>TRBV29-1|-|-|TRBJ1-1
CSVFPGPQNTEAFF
TGCAGCGTTTTTCCGGGGCCTCAGAACACTGAAGCTTTCTTT
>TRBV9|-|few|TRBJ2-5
CASSPSGPQTQYF
TGTGCCAGCAGCCCAAGTGGGCCTCAGACCCAGTACTTC
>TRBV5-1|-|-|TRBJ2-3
CASSLGADTDTQYF
TGCGCCAGCAGCTTGGGGGCGGACACAGATACGCAGTATTTT
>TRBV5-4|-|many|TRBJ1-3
CASSLWGNTIYF
TGTGCCAGCAGCTTGTGGGGAAACACCATATATTTT
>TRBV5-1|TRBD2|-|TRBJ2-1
CASSLLAGYNEQFF
TGCGCCAGCAGCTTACTAGCGGGGTATAATGAGCAGTTCTTC
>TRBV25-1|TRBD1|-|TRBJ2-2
CASTDRVNTGELFF
TGTGCCAGCACGGACAGGGTAAACACCGGGGAGCTGTTTTTT
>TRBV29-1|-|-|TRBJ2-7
CSVAVTGSYEQYF
TGCAGCGTTGCCGTAACGGGATCCTACGAGCAGTACTTC
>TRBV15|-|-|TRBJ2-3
CATSMPGRGPTDTQYF
TGTGCCACCAGCATGCCCGGTCGGGGCCCCACAGATACGCAGTATTTT
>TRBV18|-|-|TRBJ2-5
CASSPPGRGKETQYF
TGTGCCAGCTCACCACCGGGACGGGGAAAAGAGACCCAGTACTTC
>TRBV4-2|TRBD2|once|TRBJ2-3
CASSQSSSGRDTQYF
TGTGCCAGCAGCCAATCCTCTAGCGGGCGAGATACGCAGTATTTT
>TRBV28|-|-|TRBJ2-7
CASRTRRSYEQYF
TGTGCCAGCAGAACCAGGCGGTCCTACGAGCAGTACTTC
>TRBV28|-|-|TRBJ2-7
CASSLVGSAYEQYF
TGTGCCAGCAGCCTCGTCGGATCCGCCTACGAGCAGTACTTC
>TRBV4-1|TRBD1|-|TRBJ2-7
CASSYSAGTGGSEQYF
TGCGCCAGCAGCTACAGTGCCGGGACAGGGGGCTCCGAGCAGTACTTC
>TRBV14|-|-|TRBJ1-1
CASSQYTGSYTEAFF
TGTGCCAGCAGCCAATATACAGGTTCCTACACTGAAGCTTTCTTT
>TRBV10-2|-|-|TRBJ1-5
CASSDLLVRSNQPQHF
TGCGCCAGCAGTGACCTCTTAGTGAGGAGCAATCAGCCCCAGCATTTT
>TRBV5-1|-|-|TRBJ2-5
CASSWELGETQYF
TGCGCCAGCAGCTGGGAACTTGGAGAGACCCAGTACTTC
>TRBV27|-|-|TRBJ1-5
CASRPGQASNQPQHF
TGTGCCAGCAGGCCCGGTCAGGCGAGCAATCAGCCCCAGCATTTT
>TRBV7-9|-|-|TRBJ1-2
CASSLGSMGGYTF
TGTGCCAGCAGCTTGGGATCAATGGGGGGCTACACCTTC